Listed below are T cell receptor beta chains from one sample, sequenced in a study of long-term antiretroviral therapy in people with HIV. The repertoire was sequenced with immunoSEQ multiplex PCR; TCRdb's copy has only in-frame clones and lacks some. The sample yields some 28,000 clones, more than 80% seen once. The sequences come from unsorted PBMCs, collected 0.3 years after starting antiretroviral therapy. The receptor set was obtained from a man in his forties with HIV. CDR3s include the opening cysteine and the closing phenylalanine or tryptophan. D genes are given only for firm matches. Only part of the rows carry a size: once, few, many, or a class if the clone is expanded.

>TRBD1|TRBV19|TRBJ1-5|.
CASTPTGPWPQHF
TGTGCCAGTACTCCGACAGGGCCCTGGCCCCAGCATTTT
>.|TRBV27|TRBJ1-5|.
CASSGGGYQPQHF
TGTGCCAGCAGCGGCGGGGGCTATCAGCCCCAGCATTTT
>.|TRBV5-6|TRBJ1-1|.
CASSLARTEAFF
TGTGCCAGCAGCTTGGCCAGAACTGAAGCTTTCTTT
>.|TRBV7-9|TRBJ2-7|.
CASSLGVTEQYF
TGTGCCAGCAGCTTGGGGGTAACCGAGCAGTACTTC
>.|TRBV6-1|TRBJ2-5|.
CASNAKPGPRETQYF
TGTGCCAGCAATGCGAAACCGGGCCCCAGGGAGACCCAGTACTTC
>TRBD2|TRBV2|TRBJ2-7|few
CASKAQGLAGGEQYF
TGTGCCAGCAAAGCCCAGGGACTAGCGGGAGGCGAGCAGTACTTC
>TRBD1|TRBV28|TRBJ2-7|.
CASSSGTGPNEQYF
TGTGCCAGCAGTTCCGGGACAGGGCCAAACGAGCAGTACTTC
>TRBD1|TRBV10-1|TRBJ1-1|.
CASDRGPVNTEAFF
TGCGCCAGCGACAGGGGGCCGGTGAACACTGAAGCTTTCTTT
>.|TRBV10-3|TRBJ2-1|.
CAISESSGPASNEQFF
TGTGCCATCAGTGAGTCGTCGGGGCCGGCGAGCAATGAGCAGTTCTTC
>.|TRBV6-1|TRBJ2-7|.
CASSELTMGQPYEQYF
TGTGCCAGCAGTGAACTGACAATGGGGCAACCCTACGAGCAGTACTTC
>.|TRBV7-9|TRBJ2-5|.
CASSLNGRTQYF
TGTGCCAGCAGCTTAAACGGACGGACCCAGTACTTC
>.|TRBV9|TRBJ1-5|few
CASSKRSNQPQHF
TGTGCCAGCTCCAAACGCAGCAATCAGCCCCAGCATTTT
>.|TRBV7-8|TRBJ2-4|.
CASSRFRDLKNIQYF
TGTGCCAGCAGCCGTTTCCGGGACCTCAAAAACATTCAGTACTTC
>.|TRBV14|TRBJ2-7|few
CASSQDWAVSSYEQYF
TGTGCCAGCAGCCAAGATTGGGCAGTGAGCTCCTACGAGCAGTACTTC
>TRBD1|TRBV5-4|TRBJ1-1|.
CASSSTGEGTEAFF
TGTGCCAGCAGCTCGACAGGGGAAGGGACTGAAGCTTTCTTT
>TRBD1|TRBV18|TRBJ2-3|.
CASSPRDRGTDTQYF
TGTGCCAGCTCACCCCGGGACAGGGGCACAGATACGCAGTATTTT
>.|TRBV29-1|TRBJ2-2|.
CSVRHYTGELFF
TGCAGCGTTAGACACTACACCGGGGAGCTGTTTTTT
>.|TRBV7-2|TRBJ1-2|few
CASSLSGRGGYTF
TGTGCCAGCAGCTTATCAGGGAGAGGTGGCTACACCTTC
>TRBD2|TRBV28|TRBJ2-1|.
CASSLSEREGYWYEQFF
TGTGCCAGCAGTTTATCGGAGCGGGAGGGCTATTGGTATGAGCAGTTCTTC
>TRBD2|TRBV30|TRBJ2-7|.
CAWSVGAGVSEQYF
TGTGCCTGGAGTGTAGGAGCGGGAGTTAGCGAGCAGTACTTC
>TRBD1|TRBV5-1|TRBJ2-1|.
CASSLEGQNYNEQFF
TGCGCCAGCAGCTTGGAGGGACAGAACTACAATGAGCAGTTCTTC
>TRBD1|TRBV28|TRBJ2-7|.
CASKPRGNYPREQYF
TGTGCCAGCAAACCCAGGGGGAACTACCCTCGGGAGCAGTACTTC
>.|TRBV28|TRBJ1-2|few
CASSLSPGIRGYTF
TGTGCCAGCAGTTTATCTCCAGGGATCCGTGGCTACACCTTC
>TRBD1|TRBV6-5|TRBJ2-7|.
CASKTRDRPREQYF
TGTGCCAGCAAAACCCGGGACAGGCCTCGCGAGCAGTACTTC
>.|TRBV11-3|TRBJ1-1|.
CASSGPYTEAFF
TGTGCCAGCAGCGGACCCTATACTGAAGCTTTCTTT
>.|TRBV5-4|TRBJ2-7|.
CASSLGPTSRTTYEQYF
TGTGCCAGCAGCTTGGGCCCCACTAGCAGAACTACCTACGAGCAGTACTTC
>.|TRBV19|TRBJ2-6|.
CASSRPQPYGASGANVLTF
TGTGCCAGTAGTAGACCCCAGCCTTACGGGGCCTCTGGGGCCAACGTCCTGACTTTC
>.|TRBV11-3|TRBJ2-3|once
CASSLTAVDTQYF
TGTGCCAGCAGCTTGACCGCGGTGGATACGCAGTATTTT
>.|TRBV11-2|TRBJ2-5|.
CASSLGLQETQYF
TGTGCCAGCAGCTTAGGACTACAAGAGACCCAGTACTTC
>TRBD2|TRBV28|TRBJ2-7|.
CASSFRRGGSSYEQYF
TGTGCCAGCAGTTTCCGGCGGGGGGGGAGCTCCTACGAGCAGTACTTC
>.|TRBV27|TRBJ2-7|.
CASSLIGRGVYEQYF
TGTGCCAGCAGTTTAATCGGCAGGGGGGTCTACGAGCAGTACTTC
>TRBD1|TRBV18|TRBJ1-2|.
CASSSTGNYGYTF
TGTGCCAGCTCATCGACAGGGAACTATGGCTACACCTTC
>.|TRBV15|TRBJ1-5|.
CATSSSEGAQHF
TGTGCCACCAGCAGTTCGGAGGGGGCCCAGCATTTT
>.|TRBV2|TRBJ2-2|.
CASTWLANTGELFF
TGTGCCAGCACGTGGCTAGCGAACACCGGGGAGCTGTTTTTT
>.|TRBV7-9|TRBJ1-2|.
CASSPPAPTNYGYTF
TGTGCCAGCAGCCCCCCGGCCCCGACGAACTATGGCTACACCTTC
>.|TRBV7-3|TRBJ2-7|once
CASSRMGAGEQYF
TGTGCCAGCAGCCGGATGGGGGCGGGAGAGCAGTACTTC
>.|TRBV7-8|TRBJ2-7|few
CASSLGVQSEQYF
TGTGCCAGCAGCTTAGGGGTACAGAGCGAGCAGTACTTC
>.|TRBV4-3|TRBJ1-5|.
CASSQSPRMEPQHF
TGCGCCAGCAGCCAATCACCTCGGATGGAGCCCCAGCATTTT
>.|TRBV7-2|TRBJ2-1|.
CASSPLGGRAREQFF
TGTGCCAGCAGCCCCCTGGGTGGACGGGCTCGTGAGCAGTTCTTC
>TRBD2|TRBV5-6|TRBJ2-5|.
CASSTIRGGETQYF
TGTGCCAGCAGCACCATAAGGGGAGGGGAGACCCAGTACTTC
>TRBD1|TRBV13|TRBJ2-7|.
CASSRMPQGARVEQYF
TGTGCCAGCAGCCGTATGCCACAGGGGGCTAGGGTCGAGCAGTACTTC
>.|TRBV7-6|TRBJ1-2|once
CASSLEDTVPGWANYGYTF
TGTGCCAGCAGCTTAGAGGACACGGTCCCCGGTTGGGCTAACTATGGCTACACCTTC
>.|TRBV20-1|TRBJ2-6|few
CSAEGANVLTF
TGCAGTGCCGAAGGAGCCAACGTCCTGACTTTC
>TRBD1|TRBV25-1|TRBJ1-1|few
CASSDPGQGASTEAFF
TGTGCCAGCAGTGATCCGGGACAGGGGGCGTCCACTGAAGCTTTCTTT
>.|TRBV29-1|TRBJ2-7|.
CSVRDGTYEQYF
TGCAGCGTGAGGGACGGCACCTACGAGCAGTACTTC
>.|TRBV4-1|TRBJ2-2|.
CASSQQDAVGPGIAGELFF
TGCGCCAGCAGCCAACAAGACGCGGTGGGCCCTGGGATTGCCGGGGAGCTGTTTTTT
>TRBD2|TRBV28|TRBJ2-1|.
CASSFAGGPTHEQFF
TGTGCCAGCAGTTTCGCGGGAGGGCCCACACATGAGCAGTTCTTC
>.|TRBV18|TRBJ1-1|.
CASSPLGAVMNTEAFF
TGTGCCAGCTCACCTCTAGGGGCCGTAATGAACACTGAAGCTTTCTTT
>TRBD2|TRBV5-1|TRBJ2-7|.
CASSTGTSGGAQQYF
TGCGCCAGCAGCACCGGGACTAGCGGGGGGGCCCAGCAGTACTTC
>.|TRBV6-5|TRBJ2-5|.
CASSRNWQGQETQYF
TGTGCCAGCAGCCGCAATTGGCAGGGCCAAGAGACCCAGTACTTC
>.|TRBV7-9|TRBJ1-2|few
CASSLDFYGYTF
TGTGCCAGCAGCTTAGACTTCTATGGCTACACCTTC
>TRBD1|TRBV7-2|TRBJ1-3|.
CASSLSTGNYGNTIYF
TGTGCCAGCAGCTTGTCGACAGGGAACTATGGAAACACCATATATTTT
>TRBD1|TRBV18|TRBJ2-1|once
CASSPPSARGNNEQFF
TGTGCCAGCTCACCACCGTCGGCCAGGGGGAACAATGAGCAGTTCTTC
>.|TRBV28|TRBJ1-6|.
CASSPGGSYNSPLHF
TGTGCCAGCAGCCCCGGGGGCTCCTATAATTCACCCCTCCACTTT
>.|TRBV15|TRBJ2-5|.
CATRRAGTQYF
TGTGCCACCAGGAGGGCGGGGACCCAGTACTTC
>TRBD2|TRBV7-6|TRBJ2-7|.
CASSREVRGSEQYF
TGTGCCAGCAGTCGGGAGGTTCGAGGTTCCGAGCAGTACTTC
>.|TRBV7-2|TRBJ2-3|.
CASSPGLTRPSSTDTQYF
TGTGCCAGCAGCCCAGGCCTCACTAGGCCCTCTAGCACAGATACGCAGTATTTT